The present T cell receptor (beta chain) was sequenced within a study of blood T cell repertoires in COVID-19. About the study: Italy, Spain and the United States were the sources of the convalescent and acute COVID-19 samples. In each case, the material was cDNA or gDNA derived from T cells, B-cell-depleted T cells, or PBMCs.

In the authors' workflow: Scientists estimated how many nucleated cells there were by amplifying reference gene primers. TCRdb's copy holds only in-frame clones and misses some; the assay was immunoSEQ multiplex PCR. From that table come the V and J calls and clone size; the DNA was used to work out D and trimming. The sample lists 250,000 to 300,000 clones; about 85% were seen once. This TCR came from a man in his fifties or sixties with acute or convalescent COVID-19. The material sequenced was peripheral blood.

CDR3 sequence reads: CAWTKGQGADYGYTF. In nucleotides, the CDR3 is TGTGCCTGGACAAAGGGACAGGGGGCAGACTATGGCTACACCTTC. This sequence joins TRBV30 and TRBJ1-2, with 12 bases aligning to TRBD1. The V and J ends lost 4 bases and 3 bases, in that order; junction bases with no gene match: 6. CDR3 size: 15 residues. CDR1 is GTSNPN and CDR2 is SVGIG in the germline V gene (reference sequence).